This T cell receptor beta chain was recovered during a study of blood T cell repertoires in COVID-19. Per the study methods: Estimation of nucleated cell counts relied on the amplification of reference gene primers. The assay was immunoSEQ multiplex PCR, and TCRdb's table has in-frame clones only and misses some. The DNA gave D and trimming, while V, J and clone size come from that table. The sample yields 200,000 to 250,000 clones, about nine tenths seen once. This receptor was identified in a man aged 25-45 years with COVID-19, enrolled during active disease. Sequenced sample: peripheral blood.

The CDR3 is CASSTGQGYTF. In DNA form, the CDR3 reads TGTGCCAGCAGCACAGGGCAAGGCTACACCTTC. The rearrangement uses TRBV7-9 and TRBJ1-2, with a tentative D call TRBD1 (6 bases). CDR3 size: 11 residues. Trimming removed 5 bases at V and 8 bases at J, with 9 bases between. Germline V gives CDR1 SEHNR, CDR2 FQNEAQ (reference sequence).